The sequence of this T cell receptor (beta chain) was determined in a study of spatial heterogeneity in lung cancer (dated by TCRdb to between 2018 and 2020). Regarding the research as a whole: Beta-chain transcripts were consistently detected in greater numbers than alpha-chain transcripts, which likely reflects a higher abundance of beta-chain transcripts. In the raw uncorrected reads, each unique combination of TCR and UMI appeared on average more than ten times. In non-small cell lung cancer, the study made a quantitative comparison of TCR alpha and beta repertoires among multiple tumor regions, matched nontumor lung and blood. Nonsynonymous mutation counts, determined by whole-exome sequencing of tumor tissue, were related to TCR repertoire features. At surgery, 220 tumor regions, 64 matched nontumor lung samples and 56 PBMC samples were TCR-sequenced for both alpha and beta chains.

Points the paper makes about the study in general: Ubiquitous expanded tumor TCRs were found in blood more often at tumor resection than at routine follow-up. Additional single-cell paired TCR alpha and beta sequencing was considered necessary to confirm, at a functional level, the hypothesis that regional TCRs recognize regional mutations.

This clonotype was observed a handful of times. Its antigen remains undetermined. There are no base qualities to consult, and no much larger clone falls within one base. This specimen's time point label, interpreted: sample taken at primary tumor resection. TCR sequencing used whole RNA extracted from tumor and nontumor lung tissue, or from cryopreserved PBMC samples, without cell sorting. Donors were about 70 patients with early-stage, untreated non-small cell lung cancer from the lung TRACERx cohort. A patient was chosen for TCR sequencing only when enough RNA was available from at least two tumor regions. V gives up 0 bases and J gives up 5 bases, and the segment between their germline ends measures 16 bases. There are 15 amino acids in the CDR3, from cysteine to phenylalanine inclusive. The CDR3 DNA has 45 bases and is translated from base 1. CDR1 and CDR2, per the germline V gene (reference sequence), are GTSNPN and SVGIG.

Library construction relied on 5' RACE. These reads were obtained on a NextSeq 500. In the TCR library protocol, a unique molecular identifier was attached to each TCR cDNA molecule so that PCR and sequencing errors could be corrected. On the study's bioinformatics: TCR identification, UMI-based error correction and CDR3 extraction were all carried out with Decombinator tools. Expanded TCRs were defined as those above a frequency of 2 per 1,000, corresponding to the top 1% of the tumor frequency distribution. Rényi diversity was computed with the R vegan package after subsampling each repertoire 100 times to 5,000 TCRs. CDR3 similarity networks were constructed using string-kernel similarity of amino acid triplets, with links drawn between CDR3s whose pairwise similarity was above 0.82. TCRdb trimmed the raw reads at Q25, called clones with MiXCR and kept productive beta chains. Each CDR3 protein gets just one entry, which takes the most common genes and DNA from the rows behind it. TCRdb assigned the V and J calls; the authors' analysis was not used. In all, the sample holds approximately 44,000 distinct CDR3 sequences, and roughly 10% of those were seen once. 42% of the sample is in the top ten clones.

The source material was PBMCs, sampled at surgery. The sequence joins TRBV30 to TRBJ1-1, with the D gene too uncertain to name. The clonotype originates from a female donor with early-stage non-small cell lung cancer. The sequenced DNA is TGTGCCTGGAGTGTACTGGGCGGTACGGGGACTGAAGCTTTCTTT. The translation is CAWSVLGGTGTEAFF.